This T cell receptor (beta chain) was captured by sequencing in a study of blood T cell repertoires in COVID-19. Study summary: Acute and convalescent COVID-19 samples came from the United States, Italy and Spain. T cells, B-cell-depleted T cells, or PBMCs provided the cDNA or gDNA that served as material.

Per the germline V gene, CDR1 is ENHRY and CDR2 is SYGVKD. V shed 10 bases and J shed 0 bases, with 14 bases lying between them. The CDR3 runs to 14 residues. As originally analysed: By means of reference gene primer amplification, nucleated cell counts were estimated. Assay: immunoSEQ multiplex PCR; the TCRdb copy retains only in-frame clones and omits some. V and J calls and clone size are copied from that table; D and trimming were computed from the DNA. The data show approximately 230,000 clones, 86% seen once. The sequencing sample was made of peripheral blood. This chain uses TRBV10-3 with TRBJ2-3, with D tentatively TRBD2 (5 bases). This receptor was identified in a man aged 25-45 years who had recovered from COVID-19. CDR3 DNA: TGTGCCACCCTTTCGCGGGCTAGCACAGATACGCAGTATTTT. Translating it yields CATLSRASTDTQYF.